This T cell receptor beta chain was profiled in a study of blood T cells in healthy people across ages. Primed by a sample-barcoded 5' primer and a J-beta primer mix, a second PCR proceeded for 7 to 11 cycles. TCRdb passed the 5' RACE reads through MiXCR, listing each CDR3 protein once. The sample includes 1.4 million to 1.5 million distinct CDR3 sequences, 40% to 50% of them seen just once. This clonotype occurred many times. The CDR3 is 13 amino acids. Germline-derived CDR1 and CDR2 are MGHRA and YSYEKL. Between the trimmed V and J ends, which lost 4 bases and 3 bases, there was a span of 10 bases. The V and J genes are TRBV4-1 and TRBJ2-7; D is unclear. The specimen was blood. The source is a woman aged 18-29 years in good health. DNA of the CDR3: TGCGCCAGCAGCCCCCTAGGCGACTACGAGCAGTACTTC. This codes for CASSPLGDYEQYF.